This T cell receptor (beta chain) was observed in a study of blood T cell repertoires in COVID-19. Overall study: Some COVID-19 samples were acute and others convalescent; all came from the United States, Italy and Spain. T cells, B-cell-depleted T cells, or PBMCs supplied cDNA or gDNA.

Germline CDR1 is LGHDT and CDR2 is YNNKEL (reference sequence). The CDR3 totals 14 residues. The V end was cut by 2 bases, the J end by 4 bases, with 11 bases between. Original methodology: Using reference gene primer amplification, nucleated cell counts were estimated. Here immunoSEQ multiplex PCR was the method, and the copy in TCRdb shows in-frame clones only, minus some. Clonal size and the V and J genes are those of that table, whereas D and trimming came from the DNA. The sample includes about 87,000 clones, roughly 75% seen only once; the top ten take approximately 4.4%. This TCR derives from a woman between 50 and 59 years old with acute or convalescent COVID-19. The chain couples TRBV3-1 (or the pseudogene TRBV3-2) to TRBJ1-1; D gene uncertain. Sequenced: peripheral blood. The CDR3 sequence: CASSQFGGGTEAFF. For the CDR3, the DNA is TGTGCCAGCAGCCAATTTGGTGGCGGCACTGAAGCTTTCTTT.